The 25 T cell receptor beta chains listed next were all sequenced from one sample in a study of blood T cell repertoires in COVID-19. Some clones are missing from TCRdb's copy, which holds only in-frame ones; the method was immunoSEQ multiplex PCR. The data hold just over 300,000 clones, with approximately 86% observed a single time. Sequenced material: PBMCs or T cells enriched from blood (not recorded which). Source of these receptors: a woman between 18 and 29 years old who had recovered from COVID-19.

The chain links TRBV6-5 to TRBJ1-1, with TRBD1 matching over 8 bases. The CDR3 has 14 residues. Germline V CDR1 and CDR2: MNHEY, SVGAGI. Trimming took 7 bases from V and 5 from J; bases not matched to a gene: 9. CDR3 residues: CASKRGQGWTEAFF. CDR3 in DNA: TGTGCCAGCAAGAGAGGACAGGGTTGGACTGAAGCTTTCTTT.

The genes are TRBV5-1 and TRBJ2-3, with TRBD2 matching 9 bases. The CDR3 is 17 residues long. CDR1 and CDR2 from the germline V gene are SGHRS and YFSETQ. V gave up 0 bases and J gave up 7 bases; unmatched junction bases: 12. The CDR3 DNA sequence: TGCGCCAGCAGCTTGGGAATCGGCGGGGGGGCCATTTATACGCAGTATTTT. Protein sequence: CASSLGIGGGAIYTQYF.

The genes are TRBV27 and TRBJ1-4; D not certain. The V end lost 5 bases, the J end lost 5 bases, and 15 bases lay between the germline ends. The V gene's germline CDR1 is MNHEY and CDR2 SMNVEV (reference sequence). The CDR3 loop spans 15 amino acids. This CDR3 is CASSETWEGNEKLFF. The CDR3 DNA reads TGTGCCAGCAGTGAAACGTGGGAGGGAAATGAAAAACTGTTTTTT.

The CDR3 here is CASSKADSDQQYF. In DNA form, the CDR3 reads TGTGCCAGTAGTAAGGCCGACTCCGACCAGCAGTACTTC. The genes are TRBV19 and TRBJ2-7; D unresolved. Trimming left V 4 bases short and J 8 bases short, with 15 bases between. Germline V CDR1 and CDR2: LNHDA, SQIVND (reference sequence). The CDR3 has 13 amino acids.

V gene TRBV3-1 (or the pseudogene TRBV3-2) combines with J gene TRBJ2-7; 8 positions agree with TRBD2. This CDR3 region has 13 residues. V lost 3 bases and J lost 4; bases outside the gene matches: 2. CDR1 and CDR2 from the germline V gene are LGHDT and YNNKEL (reference sequence). CDR3: CASSQVAGYEQYF. CDR3 bases: TGTGCCAGCAGCCAGGTAGCGGGATACGAGCAGTACTTC.

The genes are TRBV5-1 and TRBJ1-4, with unresolved D. There are 14 residues in the CDR3. Looked up from germline, CDR1 is SGHRS and CDR2 is YFSETQ. V was trimmed by 4 bases and J by 3 bases, leaving 10 bases between them. CDR3 DNA: TGCGCCAGCAGCCCGGTGTACTCTAATGAAAAACTGTTTTTT. The encoded protein is CASSPVYSNEKLFF. The variable domain in full, with the rest retrieved from reference TRBV5-1 and TRBJ1-4, is KAGVTQTPRYLIKTRGQQVTLSCSPISGHRSVSWYQQTPGQGLQFLFEYFSETQRNKGNFPGRFSGRQFSNSRSEMNVSTLELGDSALYLCASSPVYSNEKLFFGSGTQLSVL.

The gene calls are TRBV2 and TRBJ1-5, with D possibly TRBD1 on 6 matching bases. The V and J ends lost 3 bases and 5 bases respectively, with 20 bases between them. The V gene's germline CDR1 is SNHLY and CDR2 FYNNEI. CDR3 length: 17 amino acids. The CDR3 is CASSEGVPTGTHQPQHF. The CDR3, as DNA: TGTGCCAGCAGTGAGGGTGTCCCGACAGGCACCCATCAGCCCCAGCATTTT.

The gene calls are TRBV18 and TRBJ1-6; D is unresolved. The V end was cut by 4 bases, the J end by 4 bases, with 11 bases between. CDR3 length equals 15 residues. Per germline, CDR1 KGHSH and CDR2 LQKENI. The CDR3 coding sequence is TGTGCCAGCTCACAAAACGCGGATTATAATTCACCCCTCCACTTT. The encoded protein is CASSQNADYNSPLHF.

The chain employs TRBV19 and TRBJ1-3; D possibly corresponds to TRBD1 (5 bases). Germline V CDR1 and CDR2: LNHDA, SQIVND (reference sequence). Between the trimmed V and J ends, which lost 3 bases and 0 bases, there was a span of 9 bases. The CDR3 consists of 15 residues. The CDR3 loop is CASSITDNSGNTIYF. The CDR3 nucleotides are TGTGCCAGTAGTATTACGGACAACTCTGGAAACACCATATATTTT.

The chain joins TRBV30 to TRBJ1-6; 8 bases agree with TRBD1. V lost 4 bases to trimming and J lost 6 bases; unmatched junction nucleotides: 2. There are 13 residues in the CDR3. Per germline, CDR1 GTSNPN and CDR2 SVGIG (reference sequence). CDR3 nucleotide sequence: TGTGCCTGGACCGGACAGGGTAATTCACCCCTCCACTTT. Its translation: CAWTGQGNSPLHF. The full variable domain, its missing parts supplied by reference TRBV30 and TRBJ1-6, is SQTIHQWPATLVQPVGSPLSLECTVEGTSNPNLYWYRQAAGRGLQLLFYSVGIGQISSEVPQNLSASRPQDRQFILSSKKLLLSDSGFYLCAWTGQGNSPLHFGNGTRLTVT.

V gene TRBV28 combines with J gene TRBJ1-1, with D unresolved. The germline V and J ends were trimmed by 4 bases and 8 bases, with 11 bases remaining between them. This CDR3 has 12 amino acids. Per the germline V gene, CDR1 is MDHEN and CDR2 is SYDVKM. CDR3 loop: CASSSPVLEAFF. The CDR3, as DNA: TGTGCCAGCAGTTCCCCCGTCTTGGAAGCTTTCTTT.

In its sample, this clone was seen a few times. The rearrangement uses TRBV19 and TRBJ1-5, with D possibly matching TRBD1 (5 bases). Germline CDR1 is LNHDA and CDR2 is SQIVND (reference sequence). This CDR3 has 16 amino acids. Trimming pared 7 bases from V and 4 bases from J, leaving 20 bases between. CDR3 nucleotides: TGTGCCAGTAATGACCGTGATAGGGGCTTGAATCAGCCCCAGCATTTT. Protein: CASNDRDRGLNQPQHF.

This chain joins TRBV5-8 and TRBJ1-2; tentative D call: TRBD1 (6 bases). V lost 1 base to trimming and J lost 3 bases, with 10 bases between them. The germline CDR1 and CDR2 sequences are SGHTS and YDEGEE. The CDR3 is 14 residues long. The CDR3 is CASSLSGGHYGYTF. The CDR3 DNA follows: TGTGCCAGCAGCTTGTCGGGGGGGCACTATGGCTACACCTTC.

V and J are TRBV10-3 and TRBJ2-5; TRBD2 agrees at 8 bases. The CDR3 consists of 13 residues. J was trimmed by 5 bases and V by 6 bases; bases with no gene match: 5. Germline-derived CDR1 and CDR2 are ENHRY and SYGVKD. The CDR3 coding sequence is TGTGCCATCAGGAGCGGGAGCGGTGAGACCCAGTACTTC. Protein product: CAIRSGSGETQYF.

The chain uses TRBV25-1 and TRBJ1-1; D may be TRBD1 (5 bases). In germline, CDR1 is MGHDK, CDR2 SYGVNS. CDR3 length equals 11 residues. Trimming shortened V by 8 bases and J by 3 bases, and 7 bases separated the two germline ends. The CDR3 here is CASGGDTEAFF. The CDR3 coding sequence is TGTGCCAGCGGAGGGGACACTGAAGCTTTCTTT.

This clone ranks as hyperexpanded (1% or more). The V and J genes are TRBV19 and TRBJ1-2, with 9 bases identical to TRBD1. CDR1 LNHDA and CDR2 SQIVND come from the germline V gene (reference sequence). J lost 7 bases, V lost 4 bases, and 7 bases had no gene match. CDR3 length: 14 amino acids. CDR3 DNA sequence: TGTGCCAGTAGTACGACAGGGGGATCAGGTGGCTACACCTTC. It codes for CASSTTGGSGGYTF.

The chain has TRBV9 and TRBJ2-5; D may be TRBD2 (6 bases). The CDR3 covers 19 residues. V was shortened by 0 bases and J by 0 bases, with 21 bases between the two germline ends. The V gene's germline CDR1 is SGDLS and CDR2 YYNGEE. This chain's CDR3 is CASSVATGVASEYQETQYF. The CDR3 DNA reads TGTGCCAGCAGCGTAGCTACGGGGGTGGCTAGCGAGTACCAAGAGACCCAGTACTTC.

This sequence joins TRBV7-9 and TRBJ1-5; D perhaps matches TRBD1 (6 bases). CDR1 is SEHNR and CDR2 is FQNEAQ in the germline V gene (reference sequence). This CDR3 region has 15 residues. The V and J ends lost 5 bases and 7 bases respectively, with 18 bases between them. CDR3 loop: CASSREGGPGQPQHF. The CDR3, as DNA: TGTGCCAGCAGCCGTGAGGGGGGGCCGGGGCAGCCCCAGCATTTT.

The chain uses TRBV7-2 and TRBJ2-5, with 7 bases lining up with TRBD2. The length of the CDR3 is 12 residues. The germline gives CDR1 SGHTA, CDR2 FQGNSA. Trimming removed 0 bases from V and 11 bases from J; junction bases left unmatched: 3. The CDR3 protein is CASSLASRGQYF. In nucleotides, the CDR3 is TGTGCCAGCAGCTTAGCGTCGCGGGGGCAGTACTTC.

The chain recombines TRBV27 with TRBJ1-2, with TRBD1 matching over 11 bases. CDR1 and CDR2 (germline): MNHEY, SMNVEV (reference sequence). The V segment lost 3 bases and the J segment 8 bases; nucleotides outside the gene matches: 5. CDR3 length: 14 residues. CDR3 bases: TGTGCCAGCAGTTTTGTGGGGACAGGGGGGGGCTACACCTTC. Amino acids: CASSFVGTGGGYTF.

This clone was found once. The chain links TRBV4-1 to TRBJ2-1; maybe TRBD1 (7 bases). Looked up from germline, CDR1 is MGHRA and CDR2 is YSYEKL. Between the trimmed V and J ends, which lost 1 base and 6 bases, there was a span of 13 bases. The CDR3 is 15 residues long. The CDR3 bases are TGCGCCAGCAGCCAAGGGGCCAGGGGGGCCAATGAGCAGTTCTTC. This gives the protein CASSQGARGANEQFF.

The chain joins TRBV18 to TRBJ1-3; 7 bases map to TRBD1. The CDR3 is 15 amino acids. Trimming took 6 bases from V and 4 from J; bases not matched to a gene: 9. CDR1 and CDR2 from the germline V gene are KGHSH and LQKENI. The CDR3 reads CASSPATGVGNTIYF. The CDR3 DNA is TGTGCCAGCTCCCCCGCTACAGGGGTCGGAAACACCATATATTTT. Variable domain in full (rest from reference TRBV18 and TRBJ1-3): NAGVMQNPRHLVRRRGQEARLRCSPMKGHSHVYWYRQLPEEGLKFMVYLQKENIIDESGMPKERFSAEFPKEGPSILRIQQVVRGDSAAYFCASSPATGVGNTIYFGEGSWLTVV.

The chain carries TRBV30 and TRBJ1-1, with D possibly being TRBD1 (5 bases). Germline loops: CDR1 GTSNPN, CDR2 SVGIG (reference sequence). The V end lost 3 bases, the J end lost 1 base, and 12 bases lay between the germline ends. The CDR3 length is 14 residues. The CDR3 DNA is TGTGCCTGGAGGTCGGGACTCTCGAACACTGAAGCTTTCTTT. Residues: CAWRSGLSNTEAFF.

The rearrangement links TRBV7-8 to TRBJ2-5; no reliable D call. V lost 6 bases and J 5 bases, leaving 13 bases between the germline ends. This CDR3 is built from 13 residues. The V gene's germline CDR1 is SGHVS and CDR2 FQNEAQ. The CDR3 region is CASSLSIEETQYF. As DNA, the CDR3 is TGTGCCAGCAGTCTGTCGATTGAGGAGACCCAGTACTTC.

The chain joins TRBV11-2 to TRBJ1-2; possible D gene TRBD1, 5 bases. The V gene lost 1 base and the J gene lost 5 bases, with 23 bases spanning the gap. Germline V gene data show CDR1 as SGHAT and CDR2 as FQNNGV. The CDR3 is made up of 18 amino acids. This chain's CDR3 is CASSLVGRESNRLYGYTF. DNA for the CDR3: TGTGCCAGCAGCTTAGTGGGGCGGGAGTCAAATCGTCTTTATGGCTACACCTTC.